These 23 T cell receptor beta chains share one sample of origin, sequenced in a study of blood T cell repertoires in COVID-19. Sequencing was performed with immunoSEQ multiplex PCR; in TCRdb, only in-frame clones are kept and a portion is missing. Counted here are approximately 300,000 clones, 75% to 95% occurring once; the ten biggest clones make up about 7%. Sequencing input: peripheral blood. These receptors were collected from a woman aged 25 to 39 with COVID-19, enrolled during active disease.

The V and J genes are TRBV6-5 and TRBJ1-5; 7 bases are a match to TRBD1. Trimming at V came to 6 bases and at J to 7 bases, leaving 9 bases not matched to a gene. The CDR3 is made up of 14 amino acids. Germline assignment: CDR1 MNHEY and CDR2 SVGAGI. CDR3 bases: TGTGCCAGCAGACAAGGACAGGCTAACCAGCCCCAGCATTTT. It translates to CASRQGQANQPQHF.

This chain uses TRBV10-3 with TRBJ1-1; a possible D gene is TRBD1 (5 bases). V was shortened by 4 bases and J by 4 bases, with 13 bases between the two germline ends. The CDR3 is made up of 14 amino acids. Germline CDR1 is ENHRY and CDR2 is SYGVKD. CDR3 DNA sequence: TGTGCCATCAGTGTGGGGCAGGCTGGCACTGAAGCTTTCTTT. This gives the protein CAISVGQAGTEAFF.

This chain connects TRBV9 to TRBJ2-7; 7 positions agree with TRBD2. The CDR3 consists of 16 residues. Trimming at V came to 0 bases and at J to 7 bases, leaving 13 bases not matched to a gene. Per the germline V gene, CDR1 is SGDLS and CDR2 is YYNGEE. CDR3 nucleotide sequence: TGTGCCAGCAGCGTAGGATTAGAGGGAGGGCCGCAAGAGCAGTACTTC. Its protein product is CASSVGLEGGPQEQYF.

This sequence joins TRBV30 and TRBJ1-6; no clear D. V shed 1 base and J shed 6 bases, with 7 bases lying between them. Per the germline V gene, CDR1 is GTSNPN and CDR2 is SVGIG (reference sequence). The CDR3 loop spans 13 amino acids. The CDR3, as DNA: TGTGCCTGGAGTGGGGCGAGTAATTCACCCCTCCACTTT. Translated: CAWSGASNSPLHF.

This chain links TRBV5-5 with TRBJ2-1; perhaps TRBD2 as D (6 bases). Between the trimmed V and J ends, which lost 1 base and 8 bases, there was a span of 13 bases. Germline CDR1 is SGHKS and CDR2 is YYEKEE (reference sequence). This CDR3 spans 14 amino acids. The CDR3 bases are TGTGCCAGCAGCTTGAGGAGGGTTGTCGATGAGCAGTTCTTC. Encoded protein: CASSLRRVVDEQFF.

The V gene is TRBV14, the J gene TRBJ2-5, with a weak D call TRBD2 (6 bases). Trimming pared 4 bases from V and 5 bases from J, leaving 14 bases between. The germline V gene has CDR1 SGHDN and CDR2 FVKESK. The CDR3 contains 14 residues. CDR3 in DNA: TGTGCCAGCAGCCCTCTCACCCGGGAGGAGACCCAGTACTTC. This sequence encodes CASSPLTREETQYF.

CDR3 in amino acids: CAWIRTGGPWNTEAFF. CDR3 nucleotides: TGTGCCTGGATCAGGACAGGGGGTCCATGGAACACTGAAGCTTTCTTT. The rearrangement links TRBV30 to TRBJ1-1; 10 nucleotides line up with TRBD1. Per germline, CDR1 GTSNPN and CDR2 SVGIG (reference sequence). Germline trimming cut 4 bases from V and 1 base from J; bases unmatched to any gene: 9. The CDR3 is 16 residues long.

This chain connects TRBV29-1 to TRBJ2-1; D possibly corresponds to TRBD2 (6 bases). V lost 6 bases and J lost 4, with 10 bases in between. The germline V gene encodes CDR1 SQVTM and CDR2 ANQGSEA. The CDR3 spans 12 residues. The CDR3 reads CSVSSGYNEQFF. Written as DNA, the CDR3 is TGCAGCGTAAGTAGCGGTTACAATGAGCAGTTCTTC.

This clone occurred a few times. The chain has TRBV6-5 and TRBJ1-4; the match to TRBD1 covers 9 bases. The V segment lost 9 bases and the J segment 7 bases; nucleotides outside the gene matches: 6. Germline V CDR1 and CDR2: MNHEY, SVGAGI. The CDR3 is 13 amino acids. CDR3 coding DNA: TGTGCCAGTCTAGGGACAGGGACTGAAAAACTGTTTTTT. Translated, it gives CASLGTGTEKLFF.

The CDR3, as DNA: TGTGCCAGCTCACCTTTTGCAGGGGTAGGCACAGATACGCAGTATTTT. Translating it yields CASSPFAGVGTDTQYF. This sequence joins TRBV18 and TRBJ2-3; perhaps TRBD1 as D (6 bases). The CDR3 loop spans 16 amino acids. CDR1 is KGHSH and CDR2 is LQKENI in the germline V gene. V was shortened by 3 bases and J by 1 base, with 14 bases between the two germline ends.

This sequence joins TRBV6-1 and TRBJ1-4; 8 bases are a match to TRBD1. Unmatched junction bases numbered 7, after V lost 2 bases and J lost 8 bases. Germline CDR1 is MNHNS and CDR2 is SASEGT. This CDR3 contains 15 residues. The CDR3 sequence: CASSEYRGTGEKLFF. The CDR3 DNA is TGTGCCAGCAGTGAATATCGGGGGACAGGCGAAAAACTGTTTTTT.

The rearrangement links TRBV10-3 to TRBJ2-7; TRBD2 aligns across 10 bases. V shed 3 bases and J 9 bases; nucleotides not matched to a gene: 17. CDR3 size: 17 residues. Germline V gene data show CDR1 as ENHRY and CDR2 as SYGVKD. This CDR3 reads CAISERLAGVPPSGQYF. CDR3 bases: TGTGCCATCAGTGAACGGCTAGCGGGAGTCCCCCCCTCTGGGCAGTACTTC.

This rearrangement joins TRBV30 to TRBJ2-7; 8 bases agree with TRBD1. Germline assignment: CDR1 GTSNPN and CDR2 SVGIG (reference sequence). This CDR3 spans 13 amino acids. V dropped 2 bases and J dropped 6; count of bases not matched to a gene: 6. The CDR3 reads CAWSPRGLGEQYF. CDR3 sequence (DNA): TGTGCCTGGAGTCCCAGGGGGCTGGGCGAGCAGTACTTC.

Points on this clone: Other DNA sequences in this sample translate to the same CDR3. The rearrangement joins TRBV5-1 to TRBJ2-2; TRBD1 might be the D (6 bases). Germline assignment: CDR1 SGHRS and CDR2 YFSETQ. V lost 2 bases and J lost 4, with 12 bases in between. This CDR3 has 15 amino acids. The DNA for the CDR3 is TGCGCCAGCAGCTTAGCAGGGGCGGGCACCGGGGAGCTGTTTTTT. Its translation: CASSLAGAGTGELFF.

The chain combines TRBV9 with TRBJ2-2, with D possibly matching TRBD1 (6 bases). V lost 4 bases to trimming and J lost 2 bases, with 12 bases between them. Germline V gene data show CDR1 as SGDLS and CDR2 as YYNGEE. This CDR3 has 15 amino acids. DNA for the CDR3: TGTGCCAGCAGCCCCCGGACAGAAAACACCGGGGAGCTGTTTTTT. It encodes CASSPRTENTGELFF.

V gene TRBV11-3 combines with J gene TRBJ2-2; the match to TRBD1 covers 8 bases. This CDR3 region has 16 residues. Unmatched junction bases numbered 9, after V lost 5 bases and J lost 4 bases. Germline lookup yields CDR1 SGHNT and CDR2 YENEEA. CDR3 in amino acids: CASSPGQGVGTGELFF. In nucleotides, the CDR3 is TGTGCCAGCAGCCCCGGACAGGGAGTGGGCACCGGGGAGCTGTTTTTT.

Here the CDR3 DNA reads TGTGCCAGCACCAGCGGTTCCGATACGCAGTATTTT. Translation gives CASTSGSDTQYF. The J gene is TRBJ2-3, the V gene TRBV7-2, with D perhaps TRBD2 (5 bases). Germline CDR1 is SGHTA and CDR2 is FQGNSA. Deletions cut 7 bases from V and 6 bases from J, with 11 bases between. This CDR3 contains 12 residues.

CDR3 residues: CASSFIRGGRQNEQFF. In DNA form, the CDR3 reads TGTGCCAGCAGCTTCATCCGCGGCGGGAGGCAAAATGAGCAGTTCTTC. The rearrangement uses TRBV7-3 and TRBJ2-1; 8 bases align to TRBD2. Germline values: CDR1 SGHTA, CDR2 FQGTGA. Trimming took 3 bases from V and 7 from J; bases not matched to a gene: 11. CDR3 length: 16 residues.

V and J are TRBV11-2 and TRBJ2-7; 7 bases are shared with TRBD1. The trim removed 5 bases at V and 6 bases at J, leaving 13 bases unmatched. The CDR3 totals 15 residues. In germline, CDR1 is SGHAT, CDR2 FQNNGV. The CDR3 loop is CASSPTPQGNGEQYF. DNA of the CDR3: TGTGCCAGCAGCCCCACCCCACAGGGGAACGGCGAGCAGTACTTC. The whole variable domain, filled in from reference TRBV11-2 and TRBJ2-7, reads EAGVAQSPRYKIIEKRQSVAFWCNPISGHATLYWYQQILGQGPKLLIQFQNNGVVDDSQLPKDRFSAERLKGVDSTLKIQPAKLEDSAVYLCASSPTPQGNGEQYFGPGTRLTVT.

V usage is TRBV5-1 and J usage is TRBJ2-3, with D possibly being TRBD2 (6 bases). CDR3 size: 15 residues. Germline assignment: CDR1 SGHRS and CDR2 YFSETQ. Trimming left V 1 base short and J 1 base short, with 10 bases between. CDR3 sequence: CASSLRLGGTDTQYF. The CDR3 bases are TGCGCCAGCAGCTTGAGACTAGGGGGCACAGATACGCAGTATTTT.

This chain connects TRBV7-6 to TRBJ2-1, with 13 positions matching TRBD2. Germline V gene data show CDR1 as SGHVS and CDR2 as FNYEAQ. J gave up 6 bases and V 5 bases, and 7 bases lay outside the gene matches. This CDR3 contains 16 residues. DNA for the CDR3: TGTGCCAGCAGCGGAGCCGGGACTAGCGGGACCAATGAGCAGTTCTTC. Translated: CASSGAGTSGTNEQFF. Filled out from reference TRBV7-6 and TRBJ2-1, the complete variable domain reads GAGVSQSPRYKVTKRGQDVALRCDPISGHVSLYWYRQALGQGPEFLTYFNYEAQQDKSGLPNDRFSAERPEGSISTLTIQRTEQRDSAMYRCASSGAGTSGTNEQFFGPGTRLTVL.

The chain carries TRBV9 and TRBJ2-3; 9 bases are shared with TRBD2. With V trimmed by 3 bases and J by 2 bases, 1 base remained unmatched. The CDR3 has 14 amino acids. Germline CDR1 is SGDLS and CDR2 is YYNGEE. The CDR3 reads CASSGGLATDTQYF. The CDR3 DNA sequence: TGTGCCAGCAGCGGGGGACTAGCCACAGATACGCAGTATTTT.

V gene TRBV2 combines with J gene TRBJ2-7; the match to TRBD1 covers 7 bases. Germline values: CDR1 SNHLY, CDR2 FYNNEI. Trimming took 2 bases from V and 4 from J; bases not matched to a gene: 11. The CDR3 sequence is 16 residues long. In nucleotides, the CDR3 is TGTGCCAGCAGTGAATGGTCAGGGACAGTGGGATACGAGCAGTACTTC. This translates into CASSEWSGTVGYEQYF.